A single sample is the source of the 6 T cell receptor beta chains below, sequenced in a study of CD8 T cells in ankylosing spondylitis. TCRdb re-analysed the 5' RACE reads in MiXCR, keeping a single row per CDR3 protein. Among 85,000 to 100,000 distinct CDR3 sequences listed, roughly 10% were seen once. Sequencing input: blood, either unsorted or a sorted T cell fraction (not recorded which). The receptors stem from a male donor with ankylosing spondylitis or in good health (not recorded which).

This clonotype was found many times. The V and J genes are TRBV5-1 and TRBJ2-7, with D perhaps given as TRBD1 or TRBD2 (5 bases each). Germline CDR1 is SGHRS and CDR2 is YFSETQ. The CDR3 loop spans 16 amino acids. Trimming left V 0 bases short and J 2 bases short, with 15 bases between. Here the CDR3 reads CASSLAGATRAYEQYF. CDR3 coding DNA: TGCGCCAGCAGCTTGGCCGGGGCGACACGGGCCTACGAGCAGTACTTC.

In its sample, this clonotype was seen a few times. The chain employs TRBV5-1 and TRBJ2-3; the D gene is possibly TRBD1 (6 bases). V was cut by 5 bases and J by 3 bases, with 7 bases left in between. Germline V lookup: CDR1 SGHRS, CDR2 YFSETQ. This CDR3 contains 12 residues. The CDR3 DNA is TGCGCCAGCAGGGACAGAACAGATACGCAGTATTTT. Its translation is CASRDRTDTQYF. The variable domain in full, completed from reference TRBV5-1 and TRBJ2-3, reads KAGVTQTPRYLIKTRGQQVTLSCSPISGHRSVSWYQQTPGQGLQFLFEYFSETQRNKGNFPGRFSGRQFSNSRSEMNVSTLELGDSALYLCASRDRTDTQYFGPGTRLTVL.

The chain employs TRBV28 and TRBJ2-2; D is unclear. V was trimmed by 3 bases and J by 3 bases, leaving 5 bases between them. Germline values: CDR1 MDHEN, CDR2 SYDVKM. This CDR3 spans 13 amino acids. CDR3 in amino acids: CASSFLDTGELFF. The CDR3 nucleotides read TGTGCCAGCAGTTTTCTTGACACCGGGGAGCTGTTTTTT.

The chain combines TRBV6-5 with TRBJ2-7, with D unresolved. Trimming took off 2 bases at V and 5 bases at J, with 13 bases between the two ends. The CDR3 runs to 14 residues. The germline gives CDR1 MNHEY, CDR2 SVGAGI. The CDR3 coding sequence is TGTGCCAGCAGTTACGGATCCGGCCCCAACGAGCAGTACTTC. It encodes CASSYGSGPNEQYF.

This clonotype was found many times. The chain combines TRBV20-1 with TRBJ2-7; D is unclear. The CDR3 is 13 amino acids. The germline V and J ends were trimmed by 1 base and 0 bases, with 7 bases remaining between them. CDR1 is DFQATT and CDR2 is SNEGSKA in the germline V gene (reference sequence). The CDR3 protein is CSARAQNSYEQYF. In nucleotides, the CDR3 is TGCAGTGCTAGAGCACAGAACTCCTACGAGCAGTACTTC.

CDR3 loop: CSVSERGEPGELFF. The CDR3 region has the DNA TGCAGCGTTAGTGAGCGGGGGGAACCCGGGGAGCTGTTTTTT. The rearrangement uses TRBV29-1 and TRBJ2-2, with 9 bases lining up with TRBD2. CDR3 length: 14 amino acids. Germline values: CDR1 SQVTM, CDR2 ANQGSEA. Germline trimming cut 5 bases from V and 6 bases from J; bases unmatched to any gene: 7.